The 28 T cell receptor beta chains in this list originate from one sample, sequenced in a study of shared clonotypes between healthy human individuals (TCRdb year 2020). To prepare the library, the immunoSEQ multiplex PCR assay was applied. TCRdb retrieved this table from immuneACCESS and kept in-frame rearrangements only. Not all clones are present; in checked studies, unresolved V genes account for under half, and no reason is known for the remainder. Here the sample has about 2.1 million clones; about 92% occur a single time. The leading ten clones occupy approximately 1.7% of the sample. For the CD8 naive samples, CD45RO-negative cells were positively selected for CCR7, yielding a CD45RA+CCR7+ population from which TemRA cells were excluded. The source material was naive CD8+ T cells from PBMCs. The sample's cell subset or site, from its label and the paper: CD45RA+CCR7+. These TCRs come from a man aged 18 to 29 in good health. Some clones in this sample may be carry-over from other donors' samples.

The J gene is TRBJ1-1, the V gene TRBV11-2; D ambiguous. There are 17 residues in the CDR3. V gave up 1 base and J gave up 1 base, with 16 bases separating them. Germline V CDR1 and CDR2: SGHAT, FQNNGV. The CDR3, as DNA: TGTGCCAGCAGCTTAGCTCGCTCGGGTCTCAGGAACACTGAAGCTTTCTTT. Its protein is CASSLARSGLRNTEAFF.

This clone appeared a single time. The V call is TRBV5-1, the J call TRBJ2-2; TRBD1 matches 8 bases. V dropped 4 bases and J dropped 3; count of bases not matched to a gene: 5. Germline V gene sequence: CDR1 SGHRS, CDR2 YFSETQ. CDR3 length: 15 residues. CDR3: CASSMDREYTGELFF. In nucleotides, the CDR3 is TGCGCCAGCAGCATGGACAGGGAATACACCGGGGAGCTGTTTTTT.

The J gene is TRBJ2-2, the V gene TRBV19, with TRBD2 matching 7 bases. This CDR3 contains 16 residues. Germline CDR1 LNHDA, CDR2 SQIVND (reference sequence). V gave up 6 bases and J gave up 0 bases; unmatched junction bases: 7. The CDR3 DNA is TGTGCCAGTAGCACTAGCGCTCCCTCGAACACCGGGGAGCTGTTTTTT. This sequence encodes CASSTSAPSNTGELFF.

This chain joins TRBV10-3 and TRBJ1-1, with 10 nucleotides matching TRBD1. In germline, CDR1 is ENHRY, CDR2 SYGVKD. The ends lost 5 bases at V and 5 bases at J; junction bases unmatched: 5. This CDR3 contains 14 residues. This chain's CDR3 is CAISWTGGGTEAFF. The CDR3, as DNA: TGTGCCATCAGTTGGACAGGGGGTGGGACTGAAGCTTTCTTT.

This clone was counted only a few times. This sequence joins TRBV6-6 and TRBJ1-1, with a tentative D call TRBD1 (5 bases). Per the germline V gene, CDR1 is MNHNY and CDR2 is SVGAGI (reference sequence). CDR3 length: 13 amino acids. V lost 6 bases and J 2 bases, leaving 10 bases between the germline ends. The CDR3 loop reads CASRAGTNTEAFF. The CDR3 bases are TGTGCCAGCAGAGCCGGGACCAACACTGAAGCTTTCTTT.

This chain uses TRBV30 with TRBJ2-2; 7 bases are a match to TRBD1. Germline loops: CDR1 GTSNPN, CDR2 SVGIG (reference sequence). The CDR3 has 14 residues. Losses at the gene ends were 5 bases for V and 1 base for J; bases not matched to a gene: 4. In nucleotides, the CDR3 is TGTGCCTGGGTGGGACAGATGAACACCGGGGAGCTGTTTTTT. Its protein is CAWVGQMNTGELFF.

A word on this clone: In the same sample, other DNA sequences code for this CDR3. V and J are TRBV9 and TRBJ2-7; 9 bases match TRBD1. The CDR3 has 14 amino acids. CDR1 SGDLS and CDR2 YYNGEE come from the germline V gene. The trim removed 3 bases at V and 4 bases at J, leaving 5 bases unmatched. The CDR3 loop reads CASSEGQGAYEQYF. DNA for the CDR3: TGTGCCAGCAGCGAGGGACAGGGAGCTTACGAGCAGTACTTC.

The chain carries TRBV11-2 and TRBJ2-1, with 11 positions matching TRBD2. J gave up 4 bases and V 1 base, and 3 bases lay outside the gene matches. The CDR3 consists of 16 residues. Per the germline V gene, CDR1 is SGHAT and CDR2 is FQNNGV. The CDR3 reads CASSLGGLAEYNEQFF. CDR3 nucleotides: TGTGCCAGCAGCTTAGGGGGACTAGCGGAATACAATGAGCAGTTCTTC. The full variable domain, completed using reference TRBV11-2 and TRBJ2-1, is EAGVAQSPRYKIIEKRQSVAFWCNPISGHATLYWYQQILGQGPKLLIQFQNNGVVDDSQLPKDRFSAERLKGVDSTLKIQPAKLEDSAVYLCASSLGGLAEYNEQFFGPGTRLTVL.

This chain uses TRBV28 with TRBJ2-7; TRBD1 matches 10 bases. Trimming cost V 5 bases and J 4 bases; bases outside gene matches: 8. The CDR3 contains 15 residues. Germline-derived CDR1 and CDR2 are MDHEN and SYDVKM. The CDR3 sequence: CASSMTGGPNYEQYF. The CDR3 coding sequence is TGTGCCAGCAGTATGACAGGGGGCCCCAATTACGAGCAGTACTTC.

This clone occurred once. V gene TRBV28 combines with J gene TRBJ2-5; TRBD1 agrees at 7 bases. Trimming took 3 bases from V and 4 from J; bases not matched to a gene: 5. Germline V CDR1 and CDR2: MDHEN, SYDVKM. This CDR3 region has 14 residues. The CDR3 nucleotides read TGTGCCAGCAGTTTGGGACAGTCTCGAGAGACCCAGTACTTC. Its protein is CASSLGQSRETQYF. The whole variable domain, filled in from reference TRBV28 and TRBJ2-5, reads DVKVTQSSRYLVKRTGEKVFLECVQDMDHENMFWYRQDPGLGLRLIYFSYDVKMKEKGDIPEGYSVSREKKERFSLILESASTNQTSMYLCASSLGQSRETQYFGPGTRLLVL.

Comment on this clone: The same CDR3 is also encoded by other DNA sequences in this sample. This sequence joins TRBV11-2 and TRBJ2-7, with D uncertain. The CDR3 is made up of 14 amino acids. The V end was cut by 3 bases, the J end by 0 bases, with 9 bases between. The germline CDR1 and CDR2 sequences are SGHAT and FQNNGV. Here the CDR3 DNA reads TGTGCCAGCAGCTTGGGCGGTAGCTCCTACGAGCAGTACTTC. As protein: CASSLGGSSYEQYF.

V is TRBV9 and J is TRBJ2-5; 8 bases fit TRBD1. Trimming removed 4 bases from V and 4 bases from J; junction bases left unmatched: 9. The length of the CDR3 is 15 residues. Germline lookup yields CDR1 SGDLS and CDR2 YYNGEE. The CDR3 coding sequence is TGTGCCAGCAGCCTTGGACAGGGTCGGATAGAGACCCAGTACTTC. Its translation is CASSLGQGRIETQYF. Complete variable domain (other parts from reference TRBV9 and TRBJ2-5): DSGVTQTPKHLITATGQRVTLRCSPRSGDLSVYWYQQSLDQGLQFLIQYYNGEERAKGNILERFSAQQFPDLHSELNLSSLELGDSALYFCASSLGQGRIETQYFGPGTRLLVL.

The chain carries TRBV11-2 and TRBJ2-3; 9 bases align to TRBD2. The CDR3 length is 17 residues. Per the germline V gene, CDR1 is SGHAT and CDR2 is FQNNGV. V lost 0 bases to trimming and J lost 2 bases; unmatched junction nucleotides: 6. The DNA of the CDR3 is TGTGCCAGCAGCTTAGAGGAGCTAGCGGGATCCACAGATACGCAGTATTTT. This gives the protein CASSLEELAGSTDTQYF. The full variable domain, its missing parts supplied by reference TRBV11-2 and TRBJ2-3, is EAGVAQSPRYKIIEKRQSVAFWCNPISGHATLYWYQQILGQGPKLLIQFQNNGVVDDSQLPKDRFSAERLKGVDSTLKIQPAKLEDSAVYLCASSLEELAGSTDTQYFGPGTRLTVL.

The chain has TRBV6-6 and TRBJ1-4; 8 nucleotides align to TRBD1. The CDR3 has 16 amino acids. Germline V gene sequence: CDR1 MNHNY, CDR2 SVGAGI (reference sequence). J gave up 0 bases and V 5 bases, and 5 bases lay outside the gene matches. CDR3 sequence: CASSNTGGATNEKLFF. DNA for the CDR3: TGTGCCAGCAGTAATACAGGGGGTGCAACTAATGAAAAACTGTTTTTT.

V gene TRBV7-2 combines with J gene TRBJ1-2; tentative D call: TRBD1 (5 bases). Germline CDR1 and CDR2: SGHTA and FQGNSA. The V and J ends lost 5 bases and 8 bases respectively, with 18 bases between them. CDR3 size: 14 residues. The CDR3 here is CASSPRDPGRGYTF. As DNA, the CDR3 is TGTGCCAGCAGCCCTCGGGATCCAGGGAGAGGCTACACCTTC.

About this clone: Other DNA sequences within the sample encode an identical CDR3. The V call is TRBV5-4, the J call TRBJ2-7; TRBD1 aligns across 7 bases. After removal of 4 bases from V and 4 bases from J, the junction contained 5 bases not matched to a gene. The CDR3 contains 13 residues. Per germline, CDR1 SGHNT and CDR2 YYREEE (reference sequence). This CDR3 reads CASSPDRVYEQYF. CDR3 in DNA: TGTGCCAGCAGCCCAGACAGGGTTTACGAGCAGTACTTC.

V usage is TRBV7-9 and J usage is TRBJ1-4, with D perhaps matching TRBD1 (5 bases). This CDR3 has 13 residues. CDR1 is SEHNR, CDR2 FQNEAQ, per germline (reference sequence). Trimming took 7 bases from V and 7 from J, leaving 13 bases between them. The CDR3 region is CASTGTWGEKLFF. As DNA, the CDR3 is TGTGCCAGCACCGGGACCTGGGGTGAAAAACTGTTTTTT.

V and J are TRBV28 and TRBJ2-1, with 7 bases aligning to TRBD1. CDR1 and CDR2 (germline): MDHEN, SYDVKM. V was clipped by 5 bases and J by 0 bases; unmatched bases: 10. This CDR3 contains 17 residues. CDR3 sequence reads: CASSTLRGDSSYNEQFF. The CDR3 coding sequence is TGTGCCAGCAGTACACTCCGTGGGGACAGCTCCTACAATGAGCAGTTCTTC.

The chain carries TRBV7-9 and TRBJ2-1; 11 bases line up with TRBD2. V lost 5 bases and J lost 4; bases outside the gene matches: 4. This CDR3 spans 15 amino acids. Germline V gene lookup returns CDR1 SEHNR and CDR2 FQNEAQ (reference sequence). The DNA of the CDR3 is TGTGCCAGCAGCCTAAGGACTAGCGGGTACAATGAGCAGTTCTTC. It is translated as CASSLRTSGYNEQFF. The variable domain in full, with the rest retrieved from reference TRBV7-9 and TRBJ2-1, is DTGVSQNPRHKITKRGQNVTFRCDPISEHNRLYWYRQTLGQGPEFLTYFQNEAQLEKSRLLSDRFSAERPKGSFSTLEIQRTEQGDSAMYLCASSLRTSGYNEQFFGPGTRLTVL.

About this clone: This sample also contains other DNA sequences that code for the same CDR3. The CDR3, as DNA: TGTGCCAGTAGCCGGGGGGGGTACAATGAGCAGTTCTTC. Residues: CASSRGGYNEQFF. The chain couples TRBV19 to TRBJ2-1; 8 nucleotides line up with TRBD2. Trimming at V came to 6 bases and at J to 4 bases, leaving 2 bases not matched to a gene. CDR1 LNHDA and CDR2 SQIVND come from the germline V gene (reference sequence). The CDR3 extends over 13 amino acids.

The CDR3 spells CATQSGATYEQYF. The DNA of the CDR3 is TGTGCCACACAAAGCGGGGCCACCTACGAGCAGTACTTC. The chain links TRBV19 to TRBJ2-7, with 7 bases lining up with TRBD2. CDR1 is LNHDA and CDR2 is SQIVND in the germline V gene (reference sequence). After removal of 10 bases from V and 2 bases from J, the junction contained 8 bases not matched to a gene. The CDR3 is 13 residues long.

This rearrangement joins TRBV5-1 to TRBJ2-2; 10 positions match TRBD2. Germline V lookup: CDR1 SGHRS, CDR2 YFSETQ. The CDR3 extends over 17 amino acids. V lost 0 bases and J lost 6; bases outside the gene matches: 8. CDR3 sequence (DNA): TGCGCCAGCAGCTTGGCCGCCCTAGCGGGAGTCCCCGGGGAGCTGTTTTTT. It is translated as CASSLAALAGVPGELFF. Filled out from reference TRBV5-1 and TRBJ2-2, the complete variable domain reads KAGVTQTPRYLIKTRGQQVTLSCSPISGHRSVSWYQQTPGQGLQFLFEYFSETQRNKGNFPGRFSGRQFSNSRSEMNVSTLELGDSALYLCASSLAALAGVPGELFFGEGSRLTVL.

J is TRBJ2-1 and V is TRBV7-9, with D perhaps TRBD1 (7 bases). Trimming took 5 bases from V and 8 from J, leaving 22 bases between them. The CDR3 loop spans 16 amino acids. The germline V gene has CDR1 SEHNR and CDR2 FQNEAQ (reference sequence). The CDR3 nucleotides read TGTGCCAGCAGCCTCCGGAGGGGGCTTCTAGCAGATGAGCAGTTCTTC. Residues: CASSLRRGLLADEQFF.

This chain joins TRBV28 and TRBJ2-1, with a tentative D call TRBD2 (6 bases). Trimming pared 6 bases from V and 10 bases from J, leaving 13 bases between. Per the germline V gene, CDR1 is MDHEN and CDR2 is SYDVKM. This CDR3 region has 12 residues. In DNA, the CDR3 is TGTGCCAGCAGGGGACTGGGGGAAGAGCAGTTCTTC. Translating it yields CASRGLGEEQFF.

The chain recombines TRBV27 with TRBJ2-3; TRBD2 agrees at 9 bases. Germline CDR1 is MNHEY and CDR2 is SMNVEV (reference sequence). The CDR3 sequence is 15 residues long. The V segment lost 5 bases and the J segment 4 bases; nucleotides outside the gene matches: 7. CDR3 sequence (DNA): TGTGCCAGCAGTCCCTCAGCGGGAGGTTCAGATACGCAGTATTTT. It encodes CASSPSAGGSDTQYF.

With respect to this clone: Other DNA sequences in the sample encode the same CDR3. This chain connects TRBV2 to TRBJ2-7; D gene ambiguous. Per germline, CDR1 SNHLY and CDR2 FYNNEI. V dropped 3 bases and J dropped 2 bases, with 2 bases sitting between them. The CDR3 loop spans 11 amino acids. CDR3 loop: CASSEAYEQYF. CDR3 nucleotides: TGTGCCAGCAGTGAGGCCTACGAGCAGTACTTC.

The chain links TRBV5-4 to TRBJ2-5; the match to TRBD2 covers 7 bases. Germline values: CDR1 SGHNT, CDR2 YYREEE (reference sequence). V dropped 0 bases and J dropped 7; count of bases not matched to a gene: 6. The CDR3 covers 14 residues. CDR3 amino acids: CASSLGLREGTQYF. The CDR3, as DNA: TGTGCCAGCAGCTTGGGTCTAAGGGAGGGGACCCAGTACTTC.

This chain connects TRBV7-8 to TRBJ2-5; 10 bases align to TRBD2. V dropped 5 bases and J dropped 5; count of bases not matched to a gene: 5. Germline loops: CDR1 SGHVS, CDR2 FQNEAQ. The CDR3 loop spans 14 amino acids. The chain's CDR3 is CASSRRTSGETQYF. The CDR3 DNA sequence: TGTGCCAGCAGCCGACGGACTAGCGGCGAGACCCAGTACTTC.